The 23 T cell receptor beta chains listed next were all sequenced from one sample in a study of shared clonotypes between healthy human individuals. Sequenced by immunoSEQ multiplex PCR; TCRdb stores in-frame clones only, minus some. This table holds fewer than 700,000 clones, roughly four fifths found once. The sample consisted of PBMCs. All receptors derive from a woman aged 40-49 years in good health. Some clones in this sample may be carry-over from other donors' samples.

CDR3 sequence: CSAPRTSGDNEQFF. Here the CDR3 DNA reads TGCAGCGCTCCTCGGACTAGCGGTGACAATGAGCAGTTCTTC. This chain uses TRBV29-1 with TRBJ2-1; 10 bases map to TRBD2. This CDR3 contains 14 residues. The junction had 8 bases not matched to a gene; V was cut back by 7 bases and J by 5 bases. Germline loops: CDR1 SQVTM, CDR2 ANQGSEA.

This clone was counted only a few times. The CDR3 loop reads CASSFGNLDSSYEQYF. The DNA of the CDR3 is TGTGCCAGCAGTTTCGGAAACCTGGACAGCTCCTACGAGCAGTACTTC. The chain couples TRBV28 to TRBJ2-7; a weak D match, TRBD1 (6 bases). V lost 3 bases, J lost 0 bases, and 15 bases lay in between. The germline V gene encodes CDR1 MDHEN and CDR2 SYDVKM. This CDR3 spans 16 amino acids.

The chain recombines TRBV6-5 with TRBJ1-4; no definite D call. V lost 0 bases to trimming and J lost 0 bases, with 2 bases between them. The CDR3 spans 14 residues. Germline CDR1 MNHEY, CDR2 SVGAGI. DNA of the CDR3: TGTGCCAGCAGTTACTCAACAACTAATGAAAAACTGTTTTTT. Translating gives CASSYSTTNEKLFF.

The chain employs TRBV19 and TRBJ2-7; TRBD2 aligns across 7 bases. The CDR3 totals 18 residues. The V gene's germline CDR1 is LNHDA and CDR2 SQIVND (reference sequence). V lost 6 bases, J lost 0 bases, and 17 bases stayed unmatched. The DNA of the CDR3 is TGTGCCAGTAGCCTCTCGATCCGACTAGCAGGAAGCTCCTACGAGCAGTACTTC. This sequence encodes CASSLSIRLAGSSYEQYF. Variable domain in full (rest from reference TRBV19 and TRBJ2-7): DGGITQSPKYLFRKEGQNVTLSCEQNLNHDAMYWYRQDPGQGLRLIYYSQIVNDFQKGDIAEGYSVSREKKESFPLTVTSAQKNPTAFYLCASSLSIRLAGSSYEQYFGPGTRLTVT.

The genes are TRBV4-1 and TRBJ2-4, with D tentatively TRBD2 (6 bases). Trimming pared 8 bases from V and 4 bases from J, leaving 12 bases between. The CDR3 is 13 residues long. CDR1 and CDR2 (germline): MGHRA, YSYEKL. CDR3 amino acids: CASGVRGKNIQYF. The CDR3 bases are TGCGCCAGCGGCGTCCGGGGGAAAAACATTCAGTACTTC.

The rearrangement joins TRBV27 to TRBJ2-1, with D possibly TRBD2 on 5 matching bases. The CDR3 covers 15 residues. Germline V lookup: CDR1 MNHEY, CDR2 SMNVEV (reference sequence). Trimming removed 6 bases at V and 4 bases at J, with 16 bases between. The CDR3: CASRDSVLSYNEQFF. CDR3 bases: TGTGCCAGCAGGGATAGCGTTCTCTCTTACAATGAGCAGTTCTTC.

The chain has TRBV28 and TRBJ1-2; no reliable D call. The CDR3 is 14 residues long. The V end lost 5 bases, the J end lost 8 bases, and 18 bases lay between the germline ends. The germline V gene encodes CDR1 MDHEN and CDR2 SYDVKM. The CDR3 DNA follows: TGTGCCAGCAGTACCCCCCGGGCCGTGGTAGGCTACACCTTC. It encodes CASSTPRAVVGYTF.

This clone is a singleton in its sample. The chain couples TRBV5-1 to TRBJ1-2, with D perhaps matching TRBD1 (5 bases). The length of the CDR3 is 14 residues. The V gene lost 4 bases and the J gene lost 4 bases, with 14 bases spanning the gap. CDR1 is SGHRS, CDR2 YFSETQ, per germline. CDR3 sequence (DNA): TGCGCCAGCAGCGGGGCGGGCAGGACCTATGGCTACACCTTC. Its protein product is CASSGAGRTYGYTF.

The CDR3 DNA is TGCGCCAGCAGCTTGGTTTTGGAGGACGAGCAGTACTTC. Protein: CASSLVLEDEQYF. The chain employs TRBV5-1 and TRBJ2-7; D possibly corresponds to TRBD2 (5 bases). CDR1 and CDR2 from the germline V gene are SGHRS and YFSETQ. The V end was cut by 0 bases, the J end by 5 bases, with 9 bases between. The CDR3 covers 13 residues.

V is TRBV4-1 and J is TRBJ2-2, with D possibly matching TRBD1 (5 bases). The CDR3 is 17 residues long. The V end was cut by 0 bases, the J end by 3 bases, with 14 bases between. CDR1 is MGHRA and CDR2 is YSYEKL in the germline V gene. The DNA of the CDR3 is TGCGCCAGCAGCCAAGATTGGGGCAGGGCGTACACCGGGGAGCTGTTTTTT. Amino acids: CASSQDWGRAYTGELFF.

This clone was observed once. The chain links TRBV30 to TRBJ2-1; D is uncertain. CDR1 and CDR2 (germline): GTSNPN, SVGIG (reference sequence). Trimming removed 0 bases at V and 0 bases at J, with 9 bases between. The CDR3 has 15 amino acids. The CDR3 DNA reads as TGTGCCTGGAGTGTGGACCTGAGCTCCTACAATGAGCAGTTCTTC. Its protein product is CAWSVDLSSYNEQFF.

The chain employs TRBV29-1 and TRBJ1-4; TRBD1 agrees at 7 bases. The trim removed 6 bases at V and 3 bases at J, leaving 4 bases unmatched. The CDR3 consists of 13 residues. The germline V gene encodes CDR1 SQVTM and CDR2 ANQGSEA. CDR3: CSVSGTANEKLFF. CDR3 bases: TGCAGCGTATCCGGGACAGCTAATGAAAAACTGTTTTTT.

This clone has a count of ten or more. At one boundary the junction diverges from the germline segment, which might be a read error. The sample contains more than one DNA sequence encoding this CDR3. The chain employs TRBV5-4 and TRBJ1-1; D call uncertain. The CDR3 spans 16 residues. Looked up from germline, CDR1 is SGHNT and CDR2 is YYREEE (reference sequence). For the CDR3, the DNA is TGTGCCAGCGGCTTCGAGGTAGATAAAATGAACACTGAAGCTTTCTTT. This encodes CASGFEVDKMNTEAFF.

The chain employs TRBV5-4 and TRBJ2-1, with 8 bases fitting TRBD2. V was pared by 4 bases and J by 7 bases, with 10 bases of the junction left unmatched. From germline, CDR1 is SGHNT and CDR2 YYREEE (reference sequence). The CDR3 covers 15 residues. For the CDR3, the DNA is TGTGCCAGCAGCATCCTGATGGCGGGGGGAAATGAGCAGTTCTTC. This encodes CASSILMAGGNEQFF. The full variable domain, its missing parts supplied by reference TRBV5-4 and TRBJ2-1, is ETGVTQSPTHLIKTRGQQVTLRCSSQSGHNTVSWYQQALGQGPQFIFQYYREEENGRGNFPPRFSGLQFPNYSSELNVNALELDDSALYLCASSILMAGGNEQFFGPGTRLTVL.

This chain connects TRBV18 to TRBJ2-2, with no clear D. This CDR3 contains 16 residues. Looked up from germline, CDR1 is KGHSH and CDR2 is LQKENI. With 3 bases removed from V and 2 bases from J, the gap between germline ends came to 13 bases. CDR3 region: CASSPDGSVNTGELFF. Written as DNA, the CDR3 is TGTGCCAGCTCACCGGACGGATCCGTAAACACCGGGGAGCTGTTTTTT. The full variable domain, in which reference TRBV18 and TRBJ2-2 provide the parts outside the CDR3, is NAGVMQNPRHLVRRRGQEARLRCSPMKGHSHVYWYRQLPEEGLKFMVYLQKENIIDESGMPKERFSAEFPKEGPSILRIQQVVRGDSAAYFCASSPDGSVNTGELFFGEGSRLTVL.

V is TRBV2 and J is TRBJ1-5, with D hard to call. Germline V CDR1 and CDR2: SNHLY, FYNNEI. This CDR3 comprises 14 residues. Between the trimmed V and J ends, which lost 1 base and 4 bases, there was a span of 8 bases. CDR3 region: CASSEGDSNQPQHF. CDR3 sequence (DNA): TGTGCCAGCAGTGAAGGTGATTCAAATCAGCCCCAGCATTTT.

The J gene is TRBJ1-1, the V gene TRBV2, with D possibly matching TRBD1 (5 bases). The CDR3 totals 14 residues. With 6 bases removed from V and 4 bases from J, the gap between germline ends came to 15 bases. Germline CDR1 and CDR2: SNHLY and FYNNEI. The DNA for the CDR3 is TGTGCCAGCAGCCCGACAGTACAAAGCACTGAAGCTTTCTTT. As protein: CASSPTVQSTEAFF.

V usage is TRBV11-2 and J usage is TRBJ1-2; 8 positions match TRBD1. V was pared by 5 bases and J by 8 bases, with 10 bases of the junction left unmatched. This CDR3 region has 14 residues. Germline V gives CDR1 SGHAT, CDR2 FQNNGV. DNA of the CDR3: TGTGCCAGCAGCCACGGACAGGGTCTTGGGGGCTACACCTTC. Amino acid sequence: CASSHGQGLGGYTF.

This clone appeared once. The CDR3 loop reads CASSTPGLAGGPTDTQYF. The CDR3 DNA sequence: TGTGCCAGTAGTACCCCGGGACTAGCGGGAGGGCCCACAGATACGCAGTATTTT. The rearrangement uses TRBV19 and TRBJ2-3; 16 bases agree with TRBD2. This CDR3 is built from 18 residues. V dropped 4 bases and J dropped 2; count of bases not matched to a gene: 6. Germline V gene sequence: CDR1 LNHDA, CDR2 SQIVND (reference sequence).

V is TRBV10-3 and J is TRBJ2-1; tentatively, D is TRBD1 or TRBD2 (5 bases each). The CDR3 loop spans 15 amino acids. Per germline, CDR1 ENHRY and CDR2 SYGVKD. Trimming took 5 bases from V and 0 from J, leaving 11 bases between them. The CDR3 nucleotides are TGTGCCATCAGTCCCATCGGGACCTCCTACAATGAGCAGTTCTTC. It encodes CAISPIGTSYNEQFF.

In DNA form, the CDR3 reads TGTGCCGGGGAGTTGTGGAAGAGCTCCTACAATGAGCAGTTCTTC. This encodes CAGELWKSSYNEQFF. V gene TRBV7-9 combines with J gene TRBJ2-1; tentatively, D is TRBD2 (5 bases). The ends were cut back, 11 bases at V and 0 bases at J, with 17 bases in the middle. The CDR3 runs to 15 residues. Looked up from germline, CDR1 is SEHNR and CDR2 is FQNEAQ (reference sequence).

This clone has just one count. Other DNA sequences of this sample code for an identical CDR3. This chain connects TRBV7-2 to TRBJ1-1; 7 bases line up with TRBD1. Germline loops: CDR1 SGHTA, CDR2 FQGNSA. V lost 6 bases and J lost 2; bases outside the gene matches: 3. CDR3 length: 13 residues. The chain's CDR3 is CASSRQGNTEAFF. The CDR3 bases are TGTGCCAGCAGTCGACAGGGAAACACTGAAGCTTTCTTT. The complete variable domain, with remaining parts taken from reference TRBV7-2 and TRBJ1-1, reads GAGVSQSPSNKVTEKGKDVELRCDPISGHTALYWYRQSLGQGLEFLIYFQGNSAPDKSGLPSDRFSAERTGGSVSTLTIQRTQQEDSAVYLCASSRQGNTEAFFGQGTRLTVV.

CDR3 coding DNA: TGTGCCAGCAGTGCCCCAACCATCAGTTGGGAGCTGTTTTTT. It is translated as CASSAPTISWELFF. The chain uses TRBV25-1 and TRBJ2-2, with D uncertain. Germline V gene lookup returns CDR1 MGHDK and CDR2 SYGVNS. The CDR3 length is 14 residues. V lost 4 bases to trimming and J lost 9 bases, with 15 bases between them.